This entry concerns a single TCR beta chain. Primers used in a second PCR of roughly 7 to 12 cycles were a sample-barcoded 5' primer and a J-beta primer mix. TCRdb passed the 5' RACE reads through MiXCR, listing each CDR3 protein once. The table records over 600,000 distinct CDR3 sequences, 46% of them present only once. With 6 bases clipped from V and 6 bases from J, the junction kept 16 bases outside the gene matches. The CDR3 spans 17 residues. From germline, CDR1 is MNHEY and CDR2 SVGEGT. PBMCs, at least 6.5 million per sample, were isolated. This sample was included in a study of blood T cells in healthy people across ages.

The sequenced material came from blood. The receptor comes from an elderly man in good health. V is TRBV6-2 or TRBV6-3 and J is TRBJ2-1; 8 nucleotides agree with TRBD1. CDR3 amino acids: CASSPTYPGQAGNEQFF. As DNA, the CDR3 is TGTGCCAGCAGCCCCACATATCCGGGACAGGCGGGCAATGAGCAGTTCTTC.